This T cell receptor beta chain was captured in a study of neoadjuvant nivolumab and ipilimumab in lung cancer. The ends were cut back, 1 base at V and 3 bases at J, with 16 bases in the middle. The CDR3 is made up of 16 amino acids. Per germline, CDR1 SGHVS and CDR2 FNYEAQ. Sequenced by immunoSEQ multiplex PCR; TCRdb stores in-frame clones only, minus some. The table includes some 30,000 clones, about nine tenths detected once. Concerning this clone: The antigen is unknown.

General study results and limits: Compared with tumor-adjacent uninvolved lung, resected tumors showed greater richness and clonality.

Sequencing was performed on peripheral blood, taken after neoadjuvant nivolumab, alone or with ipilimumab, at or shortly before surgery. This clonotype originated in an adult with non-small cell lung cancer. The chain is built from TRBV7-6 and TRBJ2-7; maybe TRBD2 (6 bases). The CDR3 protein is CASSLEDSGGIYEQYF. DNA of the CDR3: TGTGCCAGCAGCTTAGAGGATAGCGGCGGAATCTACGAGCAGTACTTC.